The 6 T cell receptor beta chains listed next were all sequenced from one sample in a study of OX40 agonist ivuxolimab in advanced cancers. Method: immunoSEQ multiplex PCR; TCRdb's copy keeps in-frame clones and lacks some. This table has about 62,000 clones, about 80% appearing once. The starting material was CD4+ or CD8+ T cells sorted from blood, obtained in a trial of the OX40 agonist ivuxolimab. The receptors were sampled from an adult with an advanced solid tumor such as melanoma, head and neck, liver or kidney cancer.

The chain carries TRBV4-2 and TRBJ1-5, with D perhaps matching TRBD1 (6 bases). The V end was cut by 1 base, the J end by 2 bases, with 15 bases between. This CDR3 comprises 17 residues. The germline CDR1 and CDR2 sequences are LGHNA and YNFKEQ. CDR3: CASSQGSQGAGNQPQHF. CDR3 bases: TGTGCCAGCAGCCAAGGCTCACAGGGTGCCGGCAATCAGCCCCAGCATTTT.

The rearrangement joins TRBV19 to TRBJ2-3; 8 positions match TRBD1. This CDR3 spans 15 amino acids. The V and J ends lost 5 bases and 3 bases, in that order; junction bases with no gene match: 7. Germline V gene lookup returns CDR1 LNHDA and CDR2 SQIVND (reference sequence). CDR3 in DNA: TGTGCCAGTAGTTATGACAGGGGAGAGACAGATACGCAGTATTTT. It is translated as CASSYDRGETDTQYF.

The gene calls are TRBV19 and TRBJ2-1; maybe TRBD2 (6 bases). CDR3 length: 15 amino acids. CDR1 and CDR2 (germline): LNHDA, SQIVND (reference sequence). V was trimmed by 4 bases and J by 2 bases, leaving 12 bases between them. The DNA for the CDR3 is TGTGCCAGTAGTAGGACGGGAGCCCCCTACAATGAGCAGTTCTTC. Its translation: CASSRTGAPYNEQFF.

The CDR3 DNA reads as TGCGCCAGCAGCTTGAGGGGAGTAGGAGGCGAGCAGTACTTC. This encodes CASSLRGVGGEQYF. This chain joins TRBV5-1 and TRBJ2-7; perhaps D is TRBD1 or TRBD2 (5 bases each). Trimming removed 1 base at V and 6 bases at J, with 14 bases between. In germline, CDR1 is SGHRS, CDR2 YFSETQ. The CDR3 runs 14 residues.

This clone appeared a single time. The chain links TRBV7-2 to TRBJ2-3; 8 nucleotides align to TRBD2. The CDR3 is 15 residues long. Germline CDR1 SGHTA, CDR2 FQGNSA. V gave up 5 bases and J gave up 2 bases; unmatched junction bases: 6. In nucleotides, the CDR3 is TGTGCCAGCAGCGACGGGACTAGGTTCACAGATACGCAGTATTTT. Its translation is CASSDGTRFTDTQYF.

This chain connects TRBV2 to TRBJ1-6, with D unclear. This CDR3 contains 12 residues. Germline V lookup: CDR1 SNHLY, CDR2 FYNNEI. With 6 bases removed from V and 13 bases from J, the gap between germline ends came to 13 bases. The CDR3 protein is CASRAHLTPLHF. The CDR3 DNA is TGTGCCAGCAGGGCACACCTCACTCCCCTCCACTTT.